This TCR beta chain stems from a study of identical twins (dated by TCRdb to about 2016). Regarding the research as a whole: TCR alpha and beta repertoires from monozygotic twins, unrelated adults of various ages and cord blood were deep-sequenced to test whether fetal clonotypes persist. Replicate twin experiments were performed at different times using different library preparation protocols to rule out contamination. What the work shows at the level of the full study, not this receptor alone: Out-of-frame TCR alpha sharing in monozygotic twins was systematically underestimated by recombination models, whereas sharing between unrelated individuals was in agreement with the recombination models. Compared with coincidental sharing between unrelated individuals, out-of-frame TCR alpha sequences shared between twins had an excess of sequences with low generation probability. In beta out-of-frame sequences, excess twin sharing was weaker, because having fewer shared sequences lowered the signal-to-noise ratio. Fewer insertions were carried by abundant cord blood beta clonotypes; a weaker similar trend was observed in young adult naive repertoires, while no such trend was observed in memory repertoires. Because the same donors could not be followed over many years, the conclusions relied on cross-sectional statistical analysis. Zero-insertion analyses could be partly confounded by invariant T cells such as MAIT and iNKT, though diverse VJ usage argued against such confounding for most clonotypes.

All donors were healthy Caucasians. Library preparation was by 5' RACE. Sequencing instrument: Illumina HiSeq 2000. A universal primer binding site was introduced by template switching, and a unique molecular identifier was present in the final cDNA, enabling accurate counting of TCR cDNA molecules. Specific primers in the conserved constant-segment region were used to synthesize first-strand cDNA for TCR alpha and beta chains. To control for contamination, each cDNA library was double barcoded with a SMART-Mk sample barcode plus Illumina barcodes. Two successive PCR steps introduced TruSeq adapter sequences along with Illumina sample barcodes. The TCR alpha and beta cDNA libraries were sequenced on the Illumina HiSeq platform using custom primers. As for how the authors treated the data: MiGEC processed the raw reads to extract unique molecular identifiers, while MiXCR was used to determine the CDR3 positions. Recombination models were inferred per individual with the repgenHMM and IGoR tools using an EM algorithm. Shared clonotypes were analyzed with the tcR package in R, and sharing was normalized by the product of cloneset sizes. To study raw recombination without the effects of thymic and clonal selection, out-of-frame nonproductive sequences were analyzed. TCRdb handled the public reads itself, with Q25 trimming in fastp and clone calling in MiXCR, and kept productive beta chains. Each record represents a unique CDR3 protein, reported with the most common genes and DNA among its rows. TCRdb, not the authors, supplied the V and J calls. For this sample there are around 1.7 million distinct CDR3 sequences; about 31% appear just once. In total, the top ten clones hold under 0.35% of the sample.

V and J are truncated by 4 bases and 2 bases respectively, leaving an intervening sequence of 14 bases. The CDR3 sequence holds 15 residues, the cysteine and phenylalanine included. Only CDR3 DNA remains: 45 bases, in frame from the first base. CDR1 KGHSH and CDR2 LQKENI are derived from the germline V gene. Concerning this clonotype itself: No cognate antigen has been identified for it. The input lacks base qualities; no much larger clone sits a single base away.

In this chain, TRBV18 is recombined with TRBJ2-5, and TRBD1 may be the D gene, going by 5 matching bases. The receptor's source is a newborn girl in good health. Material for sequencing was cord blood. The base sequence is TGTGCCAGCTCACTTCGCGACAGTCTTCAAGAGACCCAGTACTTC. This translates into CASSLRDSLQETQYF.